Presented here are 27 T cell receptor beta chains from one specimen sequenced in a study of a mutant IDH1 vaccine in newly diagnosed glioma. Indicated time point: week 23, last vaccination. Vaccinated patients received 300 ug of mutant IDH1 20-mer peptide per dose, with topical imiquimod. Their cognate antigens are unknown. Profiling relied on immunoSEQ multiplex PCR, and the TCRdb table lists in-frame clones only, not all of them. This sample has about 86,000 clones; about 82% occur once, and the top ten carry roughly 2%. Here the sequenced sample was PBMCs, taken from a glioma patient whose treatment included an IDH1 peptide vaccine. The receptors here all came from a man aged 25 to 40 with glioma. Some clones in this sample may be carry-over from other donors' samples.

The chain recombines TRBV6-5 with TRBJ1-1; D remains unclear. V was pared by 0 bases and J by 12 bases, with 17 bases between. The CDR3 extends over 14 amino acids. From germline, CDR1 is MNHEY and CDR2 SVGAGI. As DNA, the CDR3 is TGTGCCAGCAGTTACTCGATCGGTGGCAGGAGGCCTTTCTTT. Translating gives CASSYSIGGRRPFF.

The chain recombines TRBV9 with TRBJ1-1; D might be TRBD1 (6 bases). CDR3 length: 14 residues. CDR1 SGDLS and CDR2 YYNGEE come from the germline V gene. The ends were cut back, 0 bases at V and 6 bases at J, with 12 bases in the middle. The CDR3 DNA follows: TGTGCCAGCAGCGTAGTCCTCGGGGGCGCTGAAGCTTTCTTT. Translation: CASSVVLGGAEAFF.

A few counts support this clone. The sample contains more than one DNA sequence encoding this CDR3. The chain combines TRBV7-9 with TRBJ2-7; D gene uncertain. The CDR3 has 11 amino acids. The V gene lost 5 bases and the J gene lost 1 base, with 3 bases spanning the gap. Germline V lookup: CDR1 SEHNR, CDR2 FQNEAQ (reference sequence). The CDR3 is CASSLSYEQYF. CDR3 coding DNA: TGTGCCAGCAGCCTATCCTACGAGCAGTACTTC.

Points on this clone: One end of the junction does not line up with germline, which may come from a read error. The gene calls are TRBV29-1 and TRBJ2-7; no definite D call. The CDR3 is 11 amino acids. The germline V gene has CDR1 SQVTM and CDR2 ANQGSEA. The CDR3 sequence: CSVEAQYERYF. CDR3 DNA: TGCAGCGTTGAAGCCCAATACGAGCGGTACTTC.

The chain is built from TRBV4-1 and TRBJ1-5, with D uncertain. Looked up from germline, CDR1 is MGHRA and CDR2 is YSYEKL. Trimming took off 0 bases at V and 9 bases at J, with 18 bases between the two ends. The CDR3 length is 16 residues. The CDR3 nucleotides are TGCGCCAGCAGCCAAGATCTTGGGGAGTTATTCCGGCCCCAGCATTTT. Protein product: CASSQDLGELFRPQHF.

A few counts support this clone. The genes are TRBV2 and TRBJ2-3; the match to TRBD2 covers 8 bases. The V and J ends lost 7 bases and 5 bases, in that order; junction bases with no gene match: 14. The CDR3 contains 16 residues. CDR1 SNHLY and CDR2 FYNNEI come from the germline V gene. CDR3 region: CASTDPGGPGKDTQYF. The CDR3 DNA follows: TGTGCCAGCACAGACCCGGGAGGGCCGGGTAAAGATACGCAGTATTTT.

The chain is built from TRBV7-9 and TRBJ2-1; 13 bases align to TRBD2. The CDR3 runs to 17 residues. V trimming: 5 bases; J trimming: 5 bases; junction bases outside the gene matches: 9. Germline CDR1 SEHNR, CDR2 FQNEAQ (reference sequence). The DNA for the CDR3 is TGTGCCAGCAGCCCTACTAGCGGGAGGGCCAGAAACAATGAGCAGTTCTTC. This codes for CASSPTSGRARNNEQFF.

This chain uses TRBV7-9 with TRBJ2-2, with TRBD2 matching over 9 bases. The germline gives CDR1 SEHNR, CDR2 FQNEAQ (reference sequence). The V segment lost 2 bases and the J segment 5 bases; nucleotides outside the gene matches: 3. The CDR3 length is 15 residues. The CDR3: CASSLRGLATGELFF. The CDR3 DNA reads TGTGCCAGCAGCTTAAGGGGACTAGCAACCGGGGAGCTGTTTTTT.

A note on this clone: Other DNA sequences in this sample translate to the same CDR3. This chain links TRBV10-3 with TRBJ1-1; the match to TRBD1 covers 9 bases. The CDR3 spans 15 residues. With 7 bases clipped from V and 1 base from J, the junction kept 7 bases outside the gene matches. Germline V gene data show CDR1 as ENHRY and CDR2 as SYGVKD. The CDR3 coding sequence is TGTGCCATCAAACAACAGGGGGCGGGGAACACTGAAGCTTTCTTT. Protein: CAIKQQGAGNTEAFF.

This clone appeared once. This chain uses TRBV18 with TRBJ1-5; 7 nucleotides line up with TRBD1. Germline CDR1 is KGHSH and CDR2 is LQKENI. With V trimmed by 2 bases and J by 5 bases, 3 bases remained unmatched. The CDR3 runs to 14 residues. CDR3 bases: TGTGCCAGCTCACCAAGCGACAGGGATCAGCCCCAGCATTTT. Protein product: CASSPSDRDQPQHF. Using reference TRBV18 and TRBJ1-5 for the parts outside the CDR3, the full variable domain is NAGVMQNPRHLVRRRGQEARLRCSPMKGHSHVYWYRQLPEEGLKFMVYLQKENIIDESGMPKERFSAEFPKEGPSILRIQQVVRGDSAAYFCASSPSDRDQPQHFGDGTRLSIL.

This rearrangement joins TRBV7-9 to TRBJ2-7; D possibly corresponds to TRBD2 (7 bases). Germline loops: CDR1 SEHNR, CDR2 FQNEAQ (reference sequence). The CDR3 is 14 amino acids. Trimming stripped 10 bases from V and 1 base from J, with 17 bases between. The CDR3, as DNA: TGTGCCACAAAATTAGGGGGAGGGTCCTACGAGCAGTACTTC. This gives the protein CATKLGGGSYEQYF.

Concerning this clone: At the DNA level, this CDR3 is encoded by other sequences in the same sample as well. V usage is TRBV29-1 and J usage is TRBJ1-5, with D perhaps matching TRBD1 (6 bases). Germline V gene data show CDR1 as SQVTM and CDR2 as ANQGSEA. The CDR3 loop spans 12 amino acids. The V gene lost 6 bases and the J gene lost 1 base, with 7 bases spanning the gap. The CDR3 here is CSVGQSNQPQHF. The CDR3 bases are TGCAGCGTGGGACAAAGCAATCAGCCCCAGCATTTT.

The V call is TRBV11-1, the J call TRBJ1-1, with unresolved D. Germline values: CDR1 SGHAT, CDR2 FQDESV (reference sequence). This CDR3 has 12 residues. The ends were cut back, 0 bases at V and 11 bases at J, with 10 bases in the middle. CDR3 DNA: TGTGCCAGCAGCTTAGCGCCGCTCCGGGCTTTCTTT. Its protein is CASSLAPLRAFF.

The chain joins TRBV6-6 to TRBJ2-3; D assignment may be TRBD1 or TRBD2 (6 bases each). The ends were cut back, 0 bases at V and 1 base at J, with 11 bases in the middle. Per the germline V gene, CDR1 is MNHNY and CDR2 is SVGAGI (reference sequence). The CDR3 spans 16 residues. CDR3 nucleotides: TGTGCCAGCAGTTACTCGGGGGGCGCAGGCACAGATACGCAGTATTTT. This codes for CASSYSGGAGTDTQYF.

This clone appeared a few times. The rearrangement joins TRBV2 to TRBJ1-5; the match to TRBD1 covers 7 bases. The trim removed 4 bases at V and 7 bases at J, leaving 4 bases unmatched. Germline CDR1 SNHLY, CDR2 FYNNEI. CDR3 length: 13 residues. The CDR3 nucleotides are TGTGCCAGCAGTGGCGGACAGGTGCAGCCCCAGCATTTT. Its translation is CASSGGQVQPQHF. Full variable domain (remainder filled in from reference TRBV2 and TRBJ1-5): EPEVTQTPSHQVTQMGQEVILRCVPISNHLYFYWYRQILGQKVEFLVSFYNNEISEKSEIFDDQFSVERPDGSNFTLKIRSTKLEDSAMYFCASSGGQVQPQHFGDGTRLSIL.

The gene calls are TRBV6-1 and TRBJ1-5; TRBD1 matches 8 bases. The CDR3 contains 15 residues. With 4 bases clipped from V and 4 bases from J, the junction kept 6 bases outside the gene matches. Germline lookup yields CDR1 MNHNS and CDR2 SASEGT. The CDR3, as DNA: TGTGCCAGCAGTGCCTATAGGACAGGGAATCAGCCCCAGCATTTT. Translated, it gives CASSAYRTGNQPQHF.

The chain employs TRBV4-1 and TRBJ1-4; unclear D gene. The germline V gene has CDR1 MGHRA and CDR2 YSYEKL. The CDR3 totals 13 residues. Trimming stripped 1 base from V and 8 bases from J, with 8 bases between. This CDR3 is CASSQVVTEKLFF. CDR3 nucleotides: TGCGCCAGCAGCCAAGTTGTCACAGAAAAACTGTTTTTT.

This chain joins TRBV4-2 and TRBJ1-4; D not certain. The CDR3 is made up of 16 amino acids. In germline, CDR1 is LGHNA, CDR2 YNFKEQ. Trimming cost V 4 bases and J 2 bases, with 14 bases left between them. CDR3 in amino acids: CASSREGATTNEKLFF. DNA for the CDR3: TGTGCCAGCAGCCGGGAGGGAGCGACTACTAATGAAAAACTGTTTTTT.

The chain employs TRBV5-1 and TRBJ2-1; 11 bases line up with TRBD1. This CDR3 has 15 residues. Per germline, CDR1 SGHRS and CDR2 YFSETQ. Trimming removed 4 bases from V and 7 bases from J; junction bases left unmatched: 7. CDR3 sequence: CASSQDRGPGNEQFF. CDR3 nucleotide sequence: TGCGCCAGCAGCCAGGACAGGGGGCCGGGAAATGAGCAGTTCTTC.

The chain couples TRBV9 to TRBJ1-1, with D maybe TRBD1 (5 bases). Germline CDR1 SGDLS, CDR2 YYNGEE. There are 13 residues in the CDR3. The V gene lost 0 bases and the J gene lost 11 bases, with 14 bases spanning the gap. The CDR3 nucleotides read TGTGCCAGCAGCGTAGGGCAGGGAACCTTCGCTTTCTTT. It is translated as CASSVGQGTFAFF.

The genes are TRBV18 and TRBJ1-1; D not certain. The V end lost 3 bases, the J end lost 3 bases, and 14 bases lay between the germline ends. The CDR3 has 15 amino acids. Germline V gives CDR1 KGHSH, CDR2 LQKENI. The CDR3 DNA is TGTGCCAGCTCACCTTTTGCCTTTGGGGACACTGAAGCTTTCTTT. It specifies CASSPFAFGDTEAFF.

The V call is TRBV28, the J call TRBJ1-2; D is possibly TRBD1 (5 bases). CDR1 MDHEN and CDR2 SYDVKM come from the germline V gene. Trimming took 6 bases from V and 2 from J, leaving 10 bases between them. The CDR3 consists of 13 residues. CDR3 DNA: TGTGCCAGCAGGTTGACAGAAAACTATGGCTACACCTTC. Its protein is CASRLTENYGYTF.

The V call is TRBV5-1, the J call TRBJ2-1; the match to TRBD1 covers 8 bases. Germline trimming cut 0 bases from V and 5 bases from J; bases unmatched to any gene: 7. This CDR3 spans 16 amino acids. The germline CDR1 and CDR2 sequences are SGHRS and YFSETQ. CDR3 nucleotide sequence: TGCGCCAGCAGCTTGGCCGGGGGACAGGTCCACAATGAGCAGTTCTTC. It translates to CASSLAGGQVHNEQFF.

This chain joins TRBV4-2 and TRBJ2-7; 10 bases are a match to TRBD1. CDR3 length equals 15 residues. With V trimmed by 1 base and J by 10 bases, 10 bases remained unmatched. Germline V lookup: CDR1 LGHNA, CDR2 YNFKEQ. The CDR3 DNA is TGTGCCAGCAGCCAAGTAGACAGGGGGCTAAGGGGCCAGTACTTC. Translated: CASSQVDRGLRGQYF.

J is TRBJ2-5 and V is TRBV7-2; TRBD1 is a possible D gene (6 bases). Trimming removed 4 bases at V and 1 base at J, with 7 bases between. CDR3 length equals 13 residues. Germline V gives CDR1 SGHTA, CDR2 FQGNSA. CDR3 DNA: TGTGCCAGCAGCTGGGACATCCAAGAGACCCAGTACTTC. It is translated as CASSWDIQETQYF.

The chain is built from TRBV9 and TRBJ1-5, with D unclear. Germline CDR1 is SGDLS and CDR2 is YYNGEE. Trimming removed 0 bases from V and 5 bases from J, with 12 bases in between. The CDR3 runs 15 residues. The CDR3 nucleotides read TGTGCCAGCAGCGTAGGACGTGGTAGAGATCAGCCCCAGCATTTT. This sequence encodes CASSVGRGRDQPQHF.

V and J are TRBV13 and TRBJ2-5; D tentatively reads TRBD1 or TRBD2 (5 bases each). Between the trimmed V and J ends, which lost 6 bases and 0 bases, there was a span of 11 bases. Per the germline V gene, CDR1 is PRHDT and CDR2 is FYEKMQ (reference sequence). There are 14 residues in the CDR3. The CDR3 DNA reads as TGTGCCAGCAGGGCGCCGGGACACCAAGAGACCCAGTACTTC. This sequence encodes CASRAPGHQETQYF.